This T cell receptor beta chain is from a study of T cell repertoires in cytomegalovirus infection. As for the study in general: Well-studied HLA-B-restricted epitopes and recently identified HLA-C-restricted epitopes of CMV were both used in the study. Public signatures in TCR beta pointed to CMV infection and matching HLA type.

As for this clonotype: Antigen: not known.

Study findings and constraints: Cumulative frequency of public TCR beta families picked out carriers of CMV plus the relevant HLA.

CDR3 length equals 16 residues. CDR1 SNHLY and CDR2 FYNNEI come from the germline V gene. V was pared by 6 bases and J by 8 bases, with 14 bases of the junction left unmatched. In TCRdb, the reads were re-called with MiXCR into one record per CDR3 protein. The sample carries approximately 600,000 distinct CDR3 sequences, approximately 40% recorded once. The material sequenced was cultured PBMCs, taken from culture after CMV antigen stimulation. The rearrangement joins TRBV2 to TRBJ2-1; 9 positions match TRBD2. This receptor was taken from a human donor in good health (CMV status not recorded). Some clones in this sample may be carry-over from other donors' samples. The CDR3 coding sequence is TGTGCCAGCAGGGAGGGTAGCGGGAGATTTTTCTATGAGCAGTTCTTC. It yields the protein CASREGSGRFFYEQFF.